This TCR beta chain was sequenced for a study of T cell responses to AZD1222 COVID-19 vaccine. Measured with immunoSEQ multiplex PCR; TCRdb has only the in-frame clones, and not every one. The top ten hold around 1% of the sample, which has about 170,000 clones, around 85% seen once. The sequencing used peripheral blood, collected 28 days after the second AZD1222 dose. The sequence came from an adult who received the AZD1222 COVID-19 vaccine.

CDR3 DNA sequence: TGTGCCTGGATTCCCGGACTAGCGGGGCAAACAGATACGCAGTATTTT. Translating it yields CAWIPGLAGQTDTQYF. The rearrangement joins TRBV30 to TRBJ2-3; 12 bases are shared with TRBD2. V lost 4 bases, J lost 3 bases, and 8 bases stayed unmatched. The CDR3 covers 16 residues. CDR1 is GTSNPN, CDR2 SVGIG, per germline (reference sequence).